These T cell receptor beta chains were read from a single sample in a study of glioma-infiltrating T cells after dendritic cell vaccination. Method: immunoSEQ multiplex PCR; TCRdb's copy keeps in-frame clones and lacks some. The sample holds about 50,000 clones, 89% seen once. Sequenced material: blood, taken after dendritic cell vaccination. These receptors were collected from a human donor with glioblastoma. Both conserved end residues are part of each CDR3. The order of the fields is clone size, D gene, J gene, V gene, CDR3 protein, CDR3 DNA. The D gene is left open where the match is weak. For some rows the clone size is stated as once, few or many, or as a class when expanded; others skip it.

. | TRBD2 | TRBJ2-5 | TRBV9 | CASSVGLAGFRETQYF | TGTGCCAGCAGCGTTGGACTAGCGGGATTTAGAGAGACCCAGTACTTC
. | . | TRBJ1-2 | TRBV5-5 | CASSAMGQTYGYTF | TGTGCCAGCAGCGCTATGGGACAAACCTATGGCTACACCTTC
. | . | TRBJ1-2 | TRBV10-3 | CAITQDQGFYGYTF | TGTGCCATCACGCAGGACCAGGGCTTCTATGGCTACACCTTC
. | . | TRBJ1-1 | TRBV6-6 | CASLGVTEAFF | TGTGCCAGCCTAGGGGTCACTGAAGCTTTCTTT
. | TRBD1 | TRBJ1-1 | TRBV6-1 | CASIPLGQGDTEAFF | TGTGCCAGCATTCCCCTCGGACAGGGGGACACTGAAGCTTTCTTT
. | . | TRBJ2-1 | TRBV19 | CASSIDLYSSYNEQFF | TGTGCCAGTAGTATAGATCTGTATAGTAGCTACAATGAGCAGTTCTTC
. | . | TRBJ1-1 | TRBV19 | CASSSGRSNTEAFF | TGTGCCAGTAGTTCAGGGCGGTCAAACACTGAAGCTTTCTTT
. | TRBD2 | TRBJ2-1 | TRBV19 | CASSMRASGRAYNEQFF | TGTGCCAGTAGTATGCGAGCTAGCGGGAGGGCCTACAATGAGCAGTTCTTC
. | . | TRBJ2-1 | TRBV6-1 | CASNRLASHNEQFF | TGTGCCAGCAACCGGCTAGCGTCACACAATGAGCAGTTCTTC
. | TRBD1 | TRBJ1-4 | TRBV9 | CASSSRGQTGPGEKLFF | TGTGCCAGCAGCTCCCGGGGCCAGACAGGGCCTGGGGAAAAACTGTTTTTT
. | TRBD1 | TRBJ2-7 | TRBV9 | CASSPPGQGARTEQYF | TGTGCCAGCAGCCCGCCCGGACAGGGGGCAAGAACCGAGCAGTACTTC
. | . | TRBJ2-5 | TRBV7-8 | CASSRTAGTERFGTQYF | TGTGCCAGCAGCCGGACAGCCGGGACGGAAAGATTTGGGACCCAGTACTTC
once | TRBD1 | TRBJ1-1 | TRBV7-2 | CASSLFGQAVVFTEAFF | TGTGCCAGCAGCTTATTCGGACAGGCCGTAGTTTTCACTGAAGCTTTCTTT
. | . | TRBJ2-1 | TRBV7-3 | CASSLSSAGNEQFF | TGTGCCAGCAGCTTATCTAGCGCTGGGAATGAGCAGTTCTTC
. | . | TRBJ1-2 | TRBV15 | CATSRAGSDYGYTF | TGTGCCACCAGCAGAGCTGGCAGCGACTATGGCTACACCTTC
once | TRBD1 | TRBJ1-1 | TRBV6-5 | CASRDRGRDEAIF | TGTGCCAGCAGGGACAGGGGACGGGATGAGGCGATCTTT
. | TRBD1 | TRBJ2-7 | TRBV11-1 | CASSLASGQGGYEQYF | TGTGCCAGCAGCTTAGCGAGCGGACAGGGGGGCTACGAGCAGTACTTC
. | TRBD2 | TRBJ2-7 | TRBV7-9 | CASSRTSGQGQYF | TGTGCCAGCAGCCGGACTAGCGGGCAGGGGCAGTACTTC
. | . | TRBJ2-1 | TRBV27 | CASSLWSRTTYNEQFF | TGTGCCAGCAGTTTATGGTCCCGTACTACCTACAATGAGCAGTTCTTC
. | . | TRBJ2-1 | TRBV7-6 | CASSLILSLYNEQFF | TGTGCCAGCAGCTTAATACTATCGCTATACAATGAGCAGTTCTTC
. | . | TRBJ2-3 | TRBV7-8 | CASSLSATDTQYF | TGTGCCAGCAGCTTAAGCGCCACAGATACGCAGTATTTT
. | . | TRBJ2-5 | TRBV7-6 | CASSLGGFRGSRETQYF | TGTGCCAGCAGCTTAGGCGGATTTAGGGGCTCGCGAGAGACCCAGTACTTC
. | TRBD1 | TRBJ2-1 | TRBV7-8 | CASSLVDRVGEQFF | TGTGCCAGCAGCTTAGTGGACAGGGTAGGTGAGCAGTTCTTC
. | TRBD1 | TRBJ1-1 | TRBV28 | CASSPWGQGAEMNTEAFF | TGTGCCAGCAGCCCTTGGGGACAGGGGGCGGAGATGAACACTGAAGCTTTCTTT